Listed below are T cell receptor beta chains from one sample, sequenced in a study of T-cell reconstitution after alpha-beta-depleted transplantation in children. MiXCR, applied by TCRdb to the PCR reads, yields one record per CDR3 protein. This table has approximately 250,000 distinct CDR3 sequences, under 30% appearing once. Sequences were derived from PBMCs, sampled before TCRalphabeta/CD19-depleted stem cell transplant. Source of these receptors: a girl aged 2 to 9 with Fanconi anemia, due to receive a stem cell transplant. Each CDR3 is given with its conserved first and last residue. Each record gives: clone size, D gene, V gene, J gene, CDR3 DNA, CDR3 protein. D genes are given only for firm matches. Clone size is not always given. Where it is, it says once, few, many or a class for expanded clones.

many,NA,TRBV15,TRBJ2-7,TGTGCCACCAGCAGTCCCCCGCGCCCCGAGCAGTACTTC,CATSSPPRPEQYF
many,NA,TRBV29-1,TRBJ2-1,TGCAGCGTTGATAGGGCCCAGCAGTTCTTC,CSVDRAQQFF
NA,NA,TRBV6-1,TRBJ2-7,TGTGCCAGCAGTATAAACTTGGGGACTCGGAGCTCCTACGAGCAGTACTTC,CASSINLGTRSSYEQYF
NA,TRBD2,TRBV11-2,TRBJ2-1,TGTGCCAGCAGCGCCTGGACTAGCGGGAGGGATGAGCAGTTCTTC,CASSAWTSGRDEQFF
many,NA,TRBV20-1,TRBJ2-2,TGCAGTGCTAGGGGCACCGGGGAGCTGTTTTTT,CSARGTGELFF
NA,NA,TRBV29-1,TRBJ2-3,TGCAGCATCCACGGTACTTCTCGTCGTGATGGCACACAAGGGTTCACAGATACGCAGTATTTT,CSIHGTSRRDGTQGFTDTQYF
NA,TRBD2,TRBV20-1,TRBJ2-5,TGCAGTGCTAGAGGAGGACTAGCGGGAGAGACCCAGTACTTC,CSARGGLAGETQYF
many,TRBD1,TRBV20-1,TRBJ1-1,TGCAGTGCTAGGGGACAGGGAAAAAGGGTCGATTACACTGAAGCTTTCTTT,CSARGQGKRVDYTEAFF
NA,NA,TRBV28,TRBJ2-2,TGTGCCAGCAGTTTAGAGCTAGGAGGGAACACCGGGGAGCTGTTTTTT,CASSLELGGNTGELFF
many,NA,TRBV5-1,TRBJ2-6,TGCGCCAGCAGTAGGTTGTCTGGGGCCAACGTCCTGACTTTC,CASSRLSGANVLTF
few,TRBD2,TRBV5-1,TRBJ2-3,TGCGCCAGCAGCTTTGGCGGGAGCGGCACAGATACGCAGTATTTT,CASSFGGSGTDTQYF
NA,TRBD1,TRBV12-3/TRBV12-4,TRBJ1-3,TGTGCCCTCAGTTTTAGAGACAGGGCCTCTGGAAACACCATATATTTT,CALSFRDRASGNTIYF
NA,NA,TRBV28,TRBJ2-3,TGTGCCAGCAGCACCATCCGTTTGGGGGGCGCTTCCGAATTTCGCACAGATACGCAGTATTTT,CASSTIRLGGASEFRTDTQYF
few,TRBD1,TRBV4-2,TRBJ1-2,TGTGCCAGCAGCCAAGGGCAGGGGGCGCGGGATGGCTACACCTTC,CASSQGQGARDGYTF
many,NA,TRBV4-2,TRBJ1-1,TGTGCCAGCAGCTACAGAACGGGCACTGAAGCTTTCTTT,CASSYRTGTEAFF
few,NA,TRBV9,TRBJ2-2,TGTGCCAGCAGCGGGGACGGGGAGCTGTTTTTT,CASSGDGELFF
few,NA,TRBV7-3,TRBJ2-5,TGTGCCAGCAGCGAAGCCTACTGGTTATTGGAGACCCAGTACTTC,CASSEAYWLLETQYF
NA,NA,TRBV6-6,TRBJ2-5,TGTGCCAGCAGTTACTCGTATGCCTCTACCCAGTACTTC,CASSYSYASTQYF
few,NA,TRBV29-1,TRBJ2-7,TGCAGCGTTGCAGGGGCTTGGGAGCAGTACTTC,CSVAGAWEQYF
many,NA,TRBV6-5,TRBJ2-6,TGTGCCAGCAGTATCATTACAGGGGCCAACGTCCTGACTTTC,CASSIITGANVLTF
many,TRBD2,TRBV10-3,TRBJ2-1,TGTGCCATCACCCCGACTAGCGGGTCCAACAATGAGCAGTTCTTC,CAITPTSGSNNEQFF
NA,TRBD2,TRBV25-1,TRBJ2-7,TGTGCCAGCAGTGATAGTGTTGGGCTAGCGGATAATTTC,CASSDSVGLADNF
many,TRBD1,TRBV28,TRBJ2-1,TGTGCCAGCCGGCCACAGGGGGACAATGAGCAGTTCTTC,CASRPQGDNEQFF
many,NA,TRBV6-1,TRBJ2-3,TGTGCCAGCAGTGAACGTGCAGGGCTCGCCCCAGATACGCAGTATTTT,CASSERAGLAPDTQYF
many,NA,TRBV20-1,TRBJ1-6,TGCAGTGCTAGTGACGGCTATTCACCCCTCCACTTT,CSASDGYSPLHF
many,NA,TRBV29-1,TRBJ2-7,TGCAGCGTTGACGAGCAGTACTTC,CSVDEQYF
NA,NA,TRBV4-2,TRBJ2-2,TGTGCCAGCCTCGGCACCGGGGAGCTGTTTTTT,CASLGTGELFF
NA,TRBD2,TRBV6-2/TRBV6-3,TRBJ2-1,TGTGCCAGCAGTTACCCCCGGGTAGCGGGGGCCATTAAGTCCTACAATGAGCAGTTCTTC,CASSYPRVAGAIKSYNEQFF
NA,TRBD2,TRBV20-1,TRBJ2-7,TGCAGTGCTAGCCGACTAGCGGGTGCCTACGAGCAGTACTTC,CSASRLAGAYEQYF
many,NA,TRBV6-5,TRBJ1-1,TGTGCCAGCAGTTATCAAGTGGACACTGAAGCTTTCTTT,CASSYQVDTEAFF
many,NA,TRBV12-3/TRBV12-4,TRBJ1-2,TGTGCCAGCAGTACCCTGTCGGGACCTAGCTCTTTACTCTACACCTTC,CASSTLSGPSSLLYTF
few,NA,TRBV29-1,TRBJ1-6,TGCAGCGTTGTTGACTCCTATAATTCACCCCTCCACTTT,CSVVDSYNSPLHF
many,NA,TRBV6-5,TRBJ2-3,TGTGCCAGCAGTCCCCGACTACGCCTTGCCACAGATACGCAGTATTTT,CASSPRLRLATDTQYF
NA,NA,TRBV7-7,TRBJ2-5,TGTGCCAGCAGCTTTGGGGCACGGGAGACCCAGTACTTC,CASSFGARETQYF
few,TRBD2,TRBV20-1,TRBJ2-7,TGCAGTGCTAGAGATTGGGGACTAGCGGGAGGGTCCTCCTACGAGCAGTACTTC,CSARDWGLAGGSSYEQYF
many,TRBD2,TRBV6-5,TRBJ2-3,TGTGCCAGCAGTTACAAGTTAGCGGGAGTAGATACGCAGTATTTT,CASSYKLAGVDTQYF
many,NA,TRBV27,TRBJ2-4,TGTGCCAGCAGTTTAAAGTTGGGGACCAAAAACATTCAGTACTTC,CASSLKLGTKNIQYF
many,NA,TRBV15,TRBJ2-7,TGTGCCACCAGCCGCGGCGGGGAGAGCTCCTACGAGCAGTACTTC,CATSRGGESSYEQYF
NA,NA,TRBV29-1,TRBJ2-5,TGCAGCGTTGGGTTTCTCGAGGAGGCGGAGACCCAGTACTTC,CSVGFLEEAETQYF
many,TRBD2,TRBV12-3/TRBV12-4,TRBJ2-1,TGTGCCAGCAGTTTTGGTGCTAGCGGGGCCAGTTGGGGTGAGCAGTTCTTC,CASSFGASGASWGEQFF